This T cell receptor (beta chain) appears in the sequencing data of a study of T cell responses to AZD1222 COVID-19 vaccine. Study-level information: Researchers grouped second doses given at about 4 or about 12 weeks into one pool.

Assay: immunoSEQ multiplex PCR; the TCRdb copy retains only in-frame clones and omits some. The data hold more than 90,000 clones, with 90% observed a single time. The CDR3 is made up of 10 amino acids. The germline V gene encodes CDR1 SQVTM and CDR2 ANQGSEA. With 6 bases removed from V and 5 bases from J, the gap between germline ends came to 7 bases. Study-level points and caveats: The breadth and depth of Spike-specific TCRs increased once two AZD1222 doses had been given. White British ancestry dominated among donors, who included more females, and clonal diversity was possibly underestimated. Reports say nearly half of spike-specific TCRs go after unmutated variant regions.

About this clone: Its antigen remains unidentified.

The source of this sequence is an adult in good health. The sequences come from peripheral blood, collected on day 0 of AZD1222 vaccination. The chain carries TRBV29-1 and TRBJ1-1; unclear D gene. The CDR3 nucleotides are TGCAGCGTCCAGTTGACTGAAGCTTTCTTT. Translation gives CSVQLTEAFF.